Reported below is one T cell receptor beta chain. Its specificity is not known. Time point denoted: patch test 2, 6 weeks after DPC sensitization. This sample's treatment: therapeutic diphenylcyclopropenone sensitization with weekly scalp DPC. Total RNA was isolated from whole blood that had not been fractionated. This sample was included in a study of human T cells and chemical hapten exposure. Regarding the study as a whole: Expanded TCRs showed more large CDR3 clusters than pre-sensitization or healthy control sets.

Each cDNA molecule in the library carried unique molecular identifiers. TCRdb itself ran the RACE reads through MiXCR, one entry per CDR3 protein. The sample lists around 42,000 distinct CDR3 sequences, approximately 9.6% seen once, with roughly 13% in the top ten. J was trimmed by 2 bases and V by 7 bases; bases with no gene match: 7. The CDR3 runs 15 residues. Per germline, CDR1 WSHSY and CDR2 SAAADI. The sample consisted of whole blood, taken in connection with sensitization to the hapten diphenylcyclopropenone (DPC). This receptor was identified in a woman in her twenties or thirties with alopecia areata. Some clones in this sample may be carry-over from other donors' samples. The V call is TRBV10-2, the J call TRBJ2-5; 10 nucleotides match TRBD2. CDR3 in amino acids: CASTQTSGLQETQYF. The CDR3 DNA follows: TGCGCCAGCACACAGACTAGCGGGCTTCAAGAGACCCAGTACTTC.